This T cell receptor beta chain was captured by sequencing in a study of CD8 T cells in Susac syndrome. Study background: When their blood was taken, patients with Susac syndrome were therapy-naive, taking corticosteroids, or taking intravenous immunoglobulin alone. Findings of the study overall: The CD4+ T cell repertoires from Susac syndrome exhibited no clonal expansion.

Germline lookup yields CDR1 SGHAT and CDR2 FQNNGV. The CDR3 has 13 residues. V was cut by 2 bases and J by 7 bases, with 11 bases left in between. When the RNA was reverse transcribed, random hexamers were used with an input of about 0.5 to 1 ug. Coverage of TCR beta CDR3 amplification by immunoSEQ multiplex PCR extended to 54 Vbeta and 13 Jbeta. Each CDR3 protein gets one entry after TCRdb re-called the immunoSEQ multiplex PCR reads with MiXCR. Here the sample spans 130,000 or so distinct CDR3 sequences, around 96% being singletons. In the case of this clonotype: Its antigen remains unknown.

This rearrangement joins TRBV11-2 to TRBJ1-2; weak D call: TRBD1 (5 bases). The TCR comes from a human donor with Susac syndrome. Material: CD4+ T cells from PBMCs. CDR3 residues: CASSLNTGTGYTF. In DNA form, the CDR3 reads TGTGCCAGCAGCTTAAACACAGGAACTGGCTACACCTTC.